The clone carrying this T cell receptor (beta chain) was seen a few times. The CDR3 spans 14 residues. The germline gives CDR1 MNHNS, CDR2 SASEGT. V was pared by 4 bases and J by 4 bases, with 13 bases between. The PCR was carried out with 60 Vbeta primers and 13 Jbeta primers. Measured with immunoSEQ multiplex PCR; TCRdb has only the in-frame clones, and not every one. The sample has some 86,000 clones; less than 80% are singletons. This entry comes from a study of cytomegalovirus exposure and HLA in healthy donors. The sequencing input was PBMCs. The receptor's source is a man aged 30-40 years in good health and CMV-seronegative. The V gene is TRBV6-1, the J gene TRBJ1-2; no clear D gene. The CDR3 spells CASSGRTPVYGYTF. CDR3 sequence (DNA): TGTGCCAGCAGTGGGAGGACCCCGGTCTATGGCTACACCTTC.